This T cell receptor (beta chain) was identified in a study of CD8+ T cells in alopecia areata. Treatment specified: oral pan-JAK inhibitor, 5-10 mg twice daily. The CDR3 covers 11 residues. Trimming pared 4 bases from V and 8 bases from J, leaving 8 bases between. From germline, CDR1 is MNHNY and CDR2 SVGAGI (reference sequence). After isolation, RNA underwent reverse transcription to generate cDNA as the sequencing template. Assay: immunoSEQ multiplex PCR; the TCRdb copy retains only in-frame clones and omits some. The table has 180,000 or so clones, about 47% seen once. The source material was CD8+ T cells sorted from blood, sampled between weeks 51 and 54, from a patient treated with tofacitinib. The chain has TRBV6-6 and TRBJ1-2; TRBD1 is a possible D gene (5 bases). This sequence was found in a human donor with alopecia areata. Here the CDR3 reads CASSLRGGYTF. The CDR3 DNA reads TGTGCCAGCAGTTTAAGGGGCGGCTACACCTTC.